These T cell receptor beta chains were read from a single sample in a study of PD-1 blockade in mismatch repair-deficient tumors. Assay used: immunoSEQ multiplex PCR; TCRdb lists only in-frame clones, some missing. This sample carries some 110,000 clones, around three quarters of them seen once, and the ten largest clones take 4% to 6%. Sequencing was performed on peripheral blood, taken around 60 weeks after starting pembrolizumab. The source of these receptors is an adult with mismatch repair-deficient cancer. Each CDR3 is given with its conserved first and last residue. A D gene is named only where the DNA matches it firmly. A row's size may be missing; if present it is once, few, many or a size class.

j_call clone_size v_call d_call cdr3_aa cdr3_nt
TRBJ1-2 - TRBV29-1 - CSVATGSNYGYTF TGCAGCGTAGCTACCGGGTCTAACTATGGCTACACCTTC
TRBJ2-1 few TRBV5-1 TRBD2 CASSSRGAPGLAGLSSYNEQFF TGCGCCAGCAGCTCCAGGGGCGCCCCGGGACTAGCGGGCCTGAGCTCCTACAATGAGCAGTTCTTC
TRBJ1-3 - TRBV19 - CASSLPAGPTGNTIYF TGTGCCAGTAGTTTACCGGCAGGGCCGACTGGAAACACCATATATTTT
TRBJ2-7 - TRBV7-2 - CASSPTRGSYEQYF TGTGCCAGCAGCCCAACCCGGGGATCCTACGAGCAGTACTTC
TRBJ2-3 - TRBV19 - CASSMASTADTQYF TGTGCCAGTAGTATGGCTAGTACTGCAGATACGCAGTATTTT
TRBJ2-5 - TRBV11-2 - CASSLGGGTQETQYF TGTGCCAGCAGCTTGGGTGGCGGGACTCAAGAGACCCAGTACTTC
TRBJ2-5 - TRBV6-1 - CASSERQGRVRETQYF TGTGCCAGCAGTGAACGTCAGGGCAGGGTGCGGGAGACCCAGTACTTC
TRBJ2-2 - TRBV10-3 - CATGGQRTNTGELFF TGTGCCACCGGGGGACAGCGAACGAACACCGGGGAGCTGTTTTTT
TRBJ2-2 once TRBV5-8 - CASVPTGQRGAGELFF TGTGCCAGCGTGCCGACTGGGCAAAGGGGTGCCGGGGAGCTGTTTTTT
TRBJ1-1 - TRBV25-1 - CASRWALHTEAFF TGTGCCAGCAGATGGGCTCTCCACACTGAAGCTTTCTTT
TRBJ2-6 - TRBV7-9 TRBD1 CASSFRDRGANVLTF TGTGCCAGCAGCTTCCGGGACAGGGGCGCCAACGTCCTGACTTTC
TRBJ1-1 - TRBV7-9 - CASAPEGNTEAFF TGTGCCAGCGCCCCAGAGGGGAACACTGAAGCTTTCTTT
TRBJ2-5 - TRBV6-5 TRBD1 CASSQVTGGVETQYF TGTGCCAGCAGTCAGGTTACAGGGGGCGTGGAGACCCAGTACTTC
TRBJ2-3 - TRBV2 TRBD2 CASSEGSGGGTDTQYF TGTGCCAGCAGTGAAGGCAGCGGGGGGGGCACAGATACGCAGTATTTT
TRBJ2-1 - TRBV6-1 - CASSDWLASYNEQFF TGTGCCAGCAGTGACTGGCTAGCCAGTTACAATGAGCAGTTCTTC
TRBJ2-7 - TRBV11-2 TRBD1 CASSYLTGGEQYF TGTGCCAGCAGCTACTTGACAGGGGGCGAGCAGTACTTC
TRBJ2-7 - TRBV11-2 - CASSLEAGTYEQYF TGTGCCAGCAGCTTAGAAGCAGGAACCTACGAGCAGTACTTC
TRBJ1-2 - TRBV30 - CAWGQNYGYTF TGTGCCTGGGGACAGAACTATGGCTACACCTTC
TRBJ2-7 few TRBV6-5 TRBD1 CASSYGDSSYEQYF TGTGCCAGCAGTTACGGGGACAGTTCCTACGAGCAGTACTTC
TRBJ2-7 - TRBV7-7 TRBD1 CASSSDRAGEQYF TGTGCTAGCAGCTCAGACAGGGCTGGGGAGCAGTACTTC
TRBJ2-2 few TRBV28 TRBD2 CATGGGAYTGELFF TGTGCCACGGGGGGAGGGGCGTATACCGGGGAGCTGTTTTTT
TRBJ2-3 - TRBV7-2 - CASSGMKPSTDTQYF TGTGCCAGCAGCGGGATGAAGCCAAGCACAGATACGCAGTATTTT
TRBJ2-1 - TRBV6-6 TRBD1 CASSYRQGGNEQFF TGTGCCAGCAGTTACCGACAGGGGGGTAATGAGCAGTTCTTC
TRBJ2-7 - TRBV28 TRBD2 CASGASGPYEQYF TGTGCCAGCGGAGCTAGCGGACCTTACGAGCAGTACTTC
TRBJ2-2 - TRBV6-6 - CASPGPETGELFF TGTGCCAGTCCGGGCCCTGAGACCGGGGAGCTGTTTTTT
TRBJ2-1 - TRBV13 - CASSEQDSSYNEQFF TGTGCCAGCAGCGAACAGGACAGCTCCTACAATGAGCAGTTCTTC
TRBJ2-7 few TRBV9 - CASSVGDRGQIYEQYF TGTGCCAGCAGCGTAGGTGATAGGGGTCAGATTTACGAGCAGTACTTC
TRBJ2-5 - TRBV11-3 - CASSLRDIETQYF TGTGCCAGCAGCTTACGGGACATAGAGACCCAGTACTTC
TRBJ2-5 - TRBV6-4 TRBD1 CASPGGTGGMEKETQYF TGTGCCAGCCCCGGAGGGACAGGGGGGATGGAAAAAGAGACCCAGTACTTC
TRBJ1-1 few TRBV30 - CAWRNLGVNTEAFF TGTGCCTGGAGGAACCTCGGGGTGAACACTGAAGCTTTCTTT
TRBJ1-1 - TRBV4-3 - CASSQSGVNTEAFF TGCGCCAGCAGCCAATCCGGAGTAAACACTGAAGCTTTCTTT
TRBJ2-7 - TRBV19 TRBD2 CASSFSGTSPFEQYF TGTGCCAGTAGTTTTTCCGGGACTAGCCCATTCGAGCAGTACTTC
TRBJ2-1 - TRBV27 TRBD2 CASSRGGLAAYNEQFF TGTGCCAGCAGCCGCGGGGGACTAGCGGCCTACAATGAGCAGTTCTTC
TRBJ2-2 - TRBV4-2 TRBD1 CASSQVGGQSLNTGELFF TGTGCCAGCAGCCAAGTTGGGGGACAGTCCCTAAACACCGGGGAGCTGTTTTTT
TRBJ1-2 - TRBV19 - CASSIRGGLNGYTF TGTGCCAGTAGTATACGGGGGGGCTTGAATGGCTACACCTTC
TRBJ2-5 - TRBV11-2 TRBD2 CASSLGLAGYLETQYF TGTGCCAGCAGCTTAGGACTAGCGGGTTACCTAGAGACCCAGTACTTC
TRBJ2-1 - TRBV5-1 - CASSSRDSSREQFF TGCGCCAGCAGCTCTCGGGACTCGTCCAGGGAGCAGTTCTTC
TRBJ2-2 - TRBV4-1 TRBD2 CASSQEPAGGGRGTGELFF TGCGCCAGCAGCCAAGAACCAGCGGGAGGGGGTAGGGGCACCGGGGAGCTGTTTTTT
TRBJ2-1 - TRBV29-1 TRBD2 CSVGLAGLNNEQFF TGCAGCGTTGGTCTAGCGGGACTGAACAATGAGCAGTTCTTC
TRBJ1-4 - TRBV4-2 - CASSPPPHRKWQGNEKLFF TGTGCCAGCAGCCCCCCCCCACACAGAAAGTGGCAGGGGAATGAAAAACTGTTTTTT
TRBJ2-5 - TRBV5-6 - CASSPRGRGQETQYF TGTGCCAGCAGCCCCAGGGGGAGGGGCCAAGAGACCCAGTACTTC
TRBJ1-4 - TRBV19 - CASSSRTPGAYNEKLFF TGTGCCAGTAGTTCCCGGACACCCGGCGCCTATAATGAAAAACTGTTTTTT
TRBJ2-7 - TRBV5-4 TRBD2 CASSLPGTSPYEQYF TGTGCCAGCAGCTTGCCCGGGACTAGTCCCTACGAGCAGTACTTC
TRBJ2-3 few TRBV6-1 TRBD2 CASTLAGGTDTQYF TGTGCCAGCACCTTAGCGGGAGGCACAGATACGCAGTATTTT
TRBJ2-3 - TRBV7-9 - CASSLEVDTQYF TGTGCCAGCAGCTTAGAGGTAGATACGCAGTATTTT
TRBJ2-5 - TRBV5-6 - CASSSLTPQETQYF TGTGCCAGCAGCTCGCTGACACCGCAAGAGACCCAGTACTTC